One and the same sample provided the 19 T cell receptor beta chains below, sequenced in a study of human T cells and chemical hapten exposure. MiXCR, run by TCRdb on the RACE reads, gives a single entry per CDR3 protein. This sample has about 100,000 distinct CDR3 sequences, with roughly a tenth found just once. Documented time point: patch test 1, 2 weeks after DPC sensitization. The sample's treatment: therapeutic diphenylcyclopropenone sensitization with weekly scalp DPC. The sample consisted of whole blood, taken in connection with sensitization to the hapten diphenylcyclopropenone (DPC). These TCRs come from a man aged 40-49 years with alopecia areata. Some clones in this sample may be carry-over from other donors' samples.

The V gene is TRBV24-1, the J gene TRBJ2-3; D tentatively fits TRBD1 or TRBD2 (5 bases each). The CDR3 sequence is 12 residues long. Germline V CDR1 and CDR2: KGHDR, SFDVKD. Trimming removed 9 bases from V and 3 bases from J, with 9 bases in between. The CDR3 reads CATSGRTDTQYF. Written as DNA, the CDR3 is TGTGCCACCTCGGGACGTACAGATACGCAGTATTTT.

This clonotype was observed at least ten times. The chain carries TRBV6-5 and TRBJ2-4; TRBD1 is a possible D gene (6 bases). Trimming removed 8 bases at V and 4 bases at J, with 9 bases between. Germline CDR1 MNHEY, CDR2 SVGAGI. This CDR3 is built from 12 residues. Written as DNA, the CDR3 is TGTGCCAGCGGGGACACTAAAAACATTCAGTACTTC. The encoded protein is CASGDTKNIQYF.

This chain joins TRBV6-2 or TRBV6-3 and TRBJ2-1, with TRBD2 matching over 8 bases. CDR3 length: 13 residues. Germline V gene data show CDR1 as MNHEY and CDR2 as SVGEGT. Unmatched junction bases numbered 6, after V lost 6 bases and J lost 8 bases. This chain's CDR3 is CASRQPAGDEQFF. Written as DNA, the CDR3 is TGTGCCAGCAGACAACCAGCGGGAGATGAGCAGTTCTTC.

The chain joins TRBV27 to TRBJ2-3, with a tentative D call TRBD2 (6 bases). The V gene's germline CDR1 is MNHEY and CDR2 SMNVEV (reference sequence). The CDR3 sequence is 13 residues long. The V gene lost 8 bases and the J gene lost 2 bases, with 11 bases spanning the gap. The CDR3 DNA reads as TGTGCCAGCTGGGGAGGCCCCACAGATACGCAGTATTTT. Its translation is CASWGGPTDTQYF.

This clonotype was counted a few times. The chain employs TRBV14 and TRBJ2-4, with D uncertain. This CDR3 has 12 residues. Germline loops: CDR1 SGHDN, CDR2 FVKESK. The germline V and J ends were trimmed by 2 bases and 6 bases, with 5 bases remaining between them. The CDR3 sequence is CASSQSRNIQYF. As DNA, the CDR3 is TGTGCCAGCAGCCAAAGCAGAAACATTCAGTACTTC.

This clonotype turned up a few times. The genes are TRBV20-1 and TRBJ2-7; 7 nucleotides match TRBD1. The CDR3 is 13 residues long. Germline V CDR1 and CDR2: DFQATT, SNEGSKA (reference sequence). V gave up 1 base and J gave up 1 base; unmatched junction bases: 1. DNA of the CDR3: TGCAGTGCTAGAGGGGGACAGTCCTACGAGCAGTACTTC. This codes for CSARGGQSYEQYF.

This clonotype showed up just a few times. The rearrangement uses TRBV29-1 and TRBJ1-1, with unresolved D. The germline V and J ends were trimmed by 2 bases and 1 base, with 5 bases remaining between them. The V gene's germline CDR1 is SQVTM and CDR2 ANQGSEA. CDR3 length: 12 residues. The CDR3 region has the DNA TGCAGCGTTGAAACACAGAACACTGAAGCTTTCTTT. Residues: CSVETQNTEAFF.

The chain has TRBV7-6 and TRBJ2-5; TRBD2 might be the D (7 bases). V lost 1 base and J 1 base, leaving 10 bases between the germline ends. This CDR3 is built from 15 residues. Germline values: CDR1 SGHVS, CDR2 FNYEAQ. CDR3 bases: TGTGCCAGCAGCTTAGAAGGGGGGGGCCAAGAGACCCAGTACTTC. Amino acid sequence: CASSLEGGGQETQYF.

This clonotype was seen a handful of times. The CDR3 here is CASSLEATPVEYF. The DNA for the CDR3 is TGTGCCAGCAGCTTGGAGGCCACCCCGGTCGAGTATTTT. The rearrangement joins TRBV5-4 to TRBJ2-3, with D uncertain. The CDR3 loop spans 13 amino acids. Per the germline V gene, CDR1 is SGHNT and CDR2 is YYREEE (reference sequence). V was cut by 0 bases and J by 13 bases, with 15 bases left in between.

The chain links TRBV6-5 to TRBJ2-2; D unresolved. Germline CDR1 is MNHEY and CDR2 is SVGAGI. Trimming took 6 bases from V and 4 from J, leaving 12 bases between them. The CDR3 loop spans 14 amino acids. The CDR3 DNA sequence: TGTGCCAGCAGCCAGGACCGGAGCACCGGGGAGCTGTTTTTT. Translating gives CASSQDRSTGELFF.

This clonotype showed up just a few times. This sequence joins TRBV9 and TRBJ2-2; the match to TRBD1 covers 9 bases. This CDR3 spans 15 amino acids. Germline trimming cut 5 bases from V and 3 bases from J; bases unmatched to any gene: 5. The germline gives CDR1 SGDLS, CDR2 YYNGEE. The CDR3 DNA is TGTGCCAGCAGTCCACAGGGGGCGGACACCGGGGAGCTGTTTTTT. It is translated as CASSPQGADTGELFF.

This clonotype has a handful of counts. The V call is TRBV7-2, the J call TRBJ2-3; D is uncertain. Germline V gene lookup returns CDR1 SGHTA and CDR2 FQGNSA. CDR3 size: 12 residues. V was trimmed by 6 bases and J by 0 bases, leaving 4 bases between them. CDR3 in DNA: TGTGCCAGCAGGGTTAGCACAGATACGCAGTATTTT. Translating it yields CASRVSTDTQYF.

The rearrangement links TRBV5-6 to TRBJ2-7; D is uncertain. The V and J ends lost 2 bases and 6 bases respectively, with 6 bases between them. In germline, CDR1 is SGHDT, CDR2 YYEEEE. The length of the CDR3 is 11 residues. CDR3 region: CASSFLSEQYV. The CDR3 DNA reads as TGTGCCAGCAGCTTCCTAAGCGAGCAGTACGTC.

This clonotype was counted only a few times. The rearrangement links TRBV28 to TRBJ1-2, with 7 bases aligning to TRBD1. Germline V gene data show CDR1 as MDHEN and CDR2 as SYDVKM. The CDR3 spans 18 residues. V shed 3 bases and J 8 bases; nucleotides not matched to a gene: 21. The DNA for the CDR3 is TGTGCCAGCAGTTTGACCTTGAACAGGGGCCGAGCACGCTCGGGCTACACCTTC. The encoded protein is CASSLTLNRGRARSGYTF.

The chain employs TRBV9 and TRBJ2-3; D gene unclear. This CDR3 has 15 amino acids. The germline gives CDR1 SGDLS, CDR2 YYNGEE. The V and J ends lost 1 base and 3 bases respectively, with 12 bases between them. The CDR3, as DNA: TGTGCCAGCAGCGTAAAGGCTGGACCTACAGATACGCAGTATTTT. This gives the protein CASSVKAGPTDTQYF.

The chain recombines TRBV7-2 with TRBJ1-2; D remains unclear. This CDR3 contains 15 residues. Trimming cost V 5 bases and J 3 bases, with 16 bases left between them. The germline V gene encodes CDR1 SGHTA and CDR2 FQGNSA. CDR3 in DNA: TGTGCCAGCAGCAAAGGACGCCAGTCAGACTATGGCTACACCTTC. Translating gives CASSKGRQSDYGYTF.

The chain links TRBV30 to TRBJ1-1; TRBD1 aligns across 9 bases. This CDR3 has 15 residues. Losses at the gene ends were 1 base for V and 4 bases for J; bases not matched to a gene: 7. Germline V CDR1 and CDR2: GTSNPN, SVGIG (reference sequence). CDR3 sequence: CAWSAEQGATTEAFF. Written as DNA, the CDR3 is TGTGCCTGGAGTGCTGAACAGGGGGCCACCACTGAAGCTTTCTTT.

This clonotype appeared a few times. This chain links TRBV4-2 with TRBJ1-4; D gene uncertain. Germline assignment: CDR1 LGHNA and CDR2 YNFKEQ. Trimming removed 0 bases from V and 0 bases from J, with 8 bases in between. This CDR3 has 16 amino acids. The CDR3 loop is CASSQELAATNEKLFF. The CDR3 DNA is TGTGCCAGCAGCCAAGAGCTGGCCGCAACTAATGAAAAACTGTTTTTT.

The chain combines TRBV6-1 with TRBJ2-7, with D possibly matching TRBD1 (5 bases). Germline CDR1 and CDR2: MNHNS and SASEGT. The V and J ends lost 0 bases and 0 bases respectively, with 18 bases between them. The CDR3 length is 18 residues. The DNA for the CDR3 is TGTGCCAGCAGTGAAGCGCTTCAGGGCGGAATGAGCTCCTACGAGCAGTACGTC. Translating it yields CASSEALQGGMSSYEQYV.